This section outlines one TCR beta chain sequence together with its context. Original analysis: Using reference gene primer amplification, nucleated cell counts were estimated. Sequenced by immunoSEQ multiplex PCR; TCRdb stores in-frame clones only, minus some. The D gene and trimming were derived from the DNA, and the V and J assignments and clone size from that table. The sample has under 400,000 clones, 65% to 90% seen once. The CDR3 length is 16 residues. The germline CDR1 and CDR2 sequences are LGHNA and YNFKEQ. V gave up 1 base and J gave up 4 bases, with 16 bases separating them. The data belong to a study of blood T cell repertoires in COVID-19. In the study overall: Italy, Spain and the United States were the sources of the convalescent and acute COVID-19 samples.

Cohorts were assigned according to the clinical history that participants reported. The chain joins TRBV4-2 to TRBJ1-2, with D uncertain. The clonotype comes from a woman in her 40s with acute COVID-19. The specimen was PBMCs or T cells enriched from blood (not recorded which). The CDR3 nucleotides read TGTGCCAGCAGCCAAGCTGATGCCGGGTCGGGCTATGGCTACACCTTC. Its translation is CASSQADAGSGYGYTF.